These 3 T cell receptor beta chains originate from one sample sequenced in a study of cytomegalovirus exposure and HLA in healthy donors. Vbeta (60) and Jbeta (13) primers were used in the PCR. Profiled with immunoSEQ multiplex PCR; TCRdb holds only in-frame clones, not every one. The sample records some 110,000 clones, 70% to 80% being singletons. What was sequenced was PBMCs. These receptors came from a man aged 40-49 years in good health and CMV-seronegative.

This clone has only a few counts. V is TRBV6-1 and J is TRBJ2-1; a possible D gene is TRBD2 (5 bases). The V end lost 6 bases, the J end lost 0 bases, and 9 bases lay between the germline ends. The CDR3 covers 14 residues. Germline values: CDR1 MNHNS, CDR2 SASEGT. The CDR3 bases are TGTGCCAGCAGGGACTGGAGCTCCTACAATGAGCAGTTCTTC. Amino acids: CASRDWSSYNEQFF.

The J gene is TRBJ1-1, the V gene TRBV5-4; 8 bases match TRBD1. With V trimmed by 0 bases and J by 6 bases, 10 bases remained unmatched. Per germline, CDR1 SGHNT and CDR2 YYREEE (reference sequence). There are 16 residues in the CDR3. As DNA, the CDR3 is TGTGCCAGCAGCTTGGGGGGAACAGGGGGGCCAGCTGAAGCTTTCTTT. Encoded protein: CASSLGGTGGPAEAFF.

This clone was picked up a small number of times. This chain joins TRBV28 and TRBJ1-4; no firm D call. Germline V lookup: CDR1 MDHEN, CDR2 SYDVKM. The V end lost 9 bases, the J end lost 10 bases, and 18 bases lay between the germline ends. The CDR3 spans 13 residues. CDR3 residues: CARSKARRGKLFF. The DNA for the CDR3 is TGTGCCAGAAGTAAGGCGCGCCGGGGAAAACTGTTTTTT. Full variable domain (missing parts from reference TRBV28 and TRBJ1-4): DVKVTQSSRYLVKRTGEKVFLECVQDMDHENMFWYRQDPGLGLRLIYFSYDVKMKEKGDIPEGYSVSREKKERFSLILESASTNQTSMYLCARSKARRGKLFFGSGTQLSVL.